What follows is one T cell receptor (beta chain) and its context. This clone has only a few counts. The clone's antigen remains unknown. Per-base qualities were not stored, and no clone one base away is much larger. The record originates from a study of lymphopenia after photon versus proton radiotherapy (dated by TCRdb to 2018 to 2020). Some background on the complete study: The study compared the immunological effects of photon versus proton radiation therapy in patients with gastrointestinal tumors who developed high-grade lymphopenia. The 20 or so patients in the cohort had gastrointestinal tumors, were treated with either photon or proton therapy, and subsequently developed lymphopenia. The study was designed to characterize how the impact on the immune system differs between the two radiation modalities.

Library preparation was by the immunoSEQ multiplex PCR assay. Deep sequencing of rearranged TCR beta loci, alongside multiparametric flow cytometry, was used to profile T cell repertoires. TCRdb mirrors the immuneACCESS table, restricted to in-frame sequences. Some clones are absent from its copies; in checked studies, under half trace to an unresolved V gene, and the reason for the others is unknown. This sample lists roughly 63,000 clones; approximately 84% were detected once. The top ten clonotypes cover approximately 2% of the sample. There are 16 amino acids in the CDR3, from cysteine to phenylalanine inclusive. The retained sequence is limited to the CDR3, 48 bases, with the frame set at the first base. V gives up 3 bases and J gives up 5 bases, and the segment between their germline ends measures 19 bases. The germline V gene supplies CDR1 MDHEN and CDR2 SYDVKM. The full study reports these points: Across the cohort, an inverse correlation was found between a larger post-nadir drop in TCR diversity and overall survival time among patients who died. After the lymphocyte count nadir, repertoires from photon-treated patients showed oligoclonal expansion, particularly of CD8+ Temra cells, and this expansion drove the decline in diversity. The survival association was assessed only in patients who died, and the authors presented better survival with proton therapy as a possibility rather than a demonstrated result. Relative stability during treatment was observed in proton-treated patients, whereas loss of naive T cells and TCR diversity and gain of effector/memory populations were observed in photon-treated patients.

The material was peripheral blood, obtained from a patient treated with proton-based radiotherapy. The sequence is built from TRBV28 and TRBJ1-1; TRBD1 is perhaps the D gene, given 6 matching bases. The clonotype comes from a man between 60 and 70 years old with pancreatic cancer. The nucleotide sequence reads as follows: TGTGCCAGCAGTTTTGATGCAGGGGTAAGTGGAACTGAAGCTTTCTTT. It specifies CASSFDAGVSGTEAFF.